The clone carrying this T cell receptor beta chain was found many times. The antigen remains unidentified. Documented time point: sample taken at primary tumor resection. The data stem from a study of spatial heterogeneity in lung cancer. One entry per CDR3 protein results from TCRdb running MiXCR on the 5' RACE reads. The table records under 80,000 distinct CDR3 sequences, under 7.5% of them present only once. The CDR3 is made up of 11 amino acids. The germline V and J ends were trimmed by 7 bases and 4 bases, with 8 bases remaining between them. Germline CDR1 is SGHRS and CDR2 is YFSETQ. Study-wide results and caveats: The study found ubiquitous expanded tumor TCRs in blood more at resection than follow-up.

The source of this sequence is a female donor with early-stage non-small cell lung cancer. The chain has TRBV5-1 and TRBJ1-2; D is unclear. The sequencing here drew on PBMCs, taken at surgery. The CDR3 spells CASLGSYGYTF. The CDR3 DNA reads as TGCGCCAGCCTGGGATCCTATGGCTACACCTTC.